A selection of T cell receptor beta chains follows, all from one sample in a study of cytotoxic CD8 clonotypes in ibrutinib-treated CLL. The protocol was immunoSEQ multiplex PCR, while the TCRdb copy is restricted to in-frame clones and leaves out a portion. Here the sample spans approximately 320,000 clones, under 70% being singletons. This specimen was PBMCs, taken after 36 months of ibrutinib treatment. The receptors were sampled from a human donor with chronic lymphocytic leukemia. Both conserved end residues are part of each CDR3. D genes are given only for firm matches. Only part of the rows carry a size: once, few, many, or a class if the clone is expanded.

j_gene,abundance,d_gene,v_gene,CDR3nt,CDR3aa
TRBJ2-1,-,TRBD1,TRBV4-1,TGCGCCAGCAGCCAAGATCGAGGGGGTCGAGGGGGCTCCCGAATTGGTGAGCAGTTCTTC,CASSQDRGGRGGSRIGEQFF
TRBJ1-5,-,-,TRBV15,TGTGCCACCAGCAGATCCGGCGAGGGTCAGCCCCAGCATTTT,CATSRSGEGQPQHF
TRBJ2-7,-,TRBD2,TRBV7-3,TGTGCCAGCAGCTTAAGGGGAGGGGCAGTAGACGAGCAGTACTTC,CASSLRGGAVDEQYF
TRBJ1-5,few,-,TRBV2,TGTGCCAGTGTCCGACAGACAGATAGCAATCAGCCCCAGCATTTT,CASVRQTDSNQPQHF
TRBJ2-1,-,TRBD2,TRBV9,TGTGCCAGCAGCTCCCCGGGACTAGCGGGGTTTGGGTACAATGAGCAGTTCTTC,CASSSPGLAGFGYNEQFF
TRBJ2-3,-,-,TRBV7-3,TGTGCCAGCAGCTTAACGGGGGCGGCAGGACTAGGTACGCAGTATTTT,CASSLTGAAGLGTQYF
TRBJ2-7,-,TRBD2,TRBV4-1,TGCGCCAGCAGCCAAGACCGGACTAGCGGCTACGAGCAGTACTTC,CASSQDRTSGYEQYF
TRBJ1-5,-,-,TRBV4-1,TGCGCCAGCAGCCAAGATTGGGACTACTTTAGCAATCAGCCCCAGCATTTT,CASSQDWDYFSNQPQHF
TRBJ2-3,-,-,TRBV10-2,TGCGCCAGCAGTGATTGGGTCGGAGATACGCAGTATTTT,CASSDWVGDTQYF
TRBJ1-1,-,TRBD1,TRBV6-1,TGTGCCAGCAGTGAATACAGGGGGCGCCGCACTGAAGCTTTCTTT,CASSEYRGRRTEAFF
TRBJ2-5,-,TRBD2,TRBV5-1,TGCGCCAGCAGCTTGGGGACTAGCGGGAGCCACTACCAAGAGACCCAGTACTTC,CASSLGTSGSHYQETQYF
TRBJ2-3,few,TRBD2,TRBV28,TGTGCCAGCAGTTCCGGGACTAGCGGGAAGTTGGATACGCAGTATTTT,CASSSGTSGKLDTQYF
TRBJ2-2,-,-,TRBV5-4,TGTGCCAGCAGTCAATACCTAGGAGGGGAGCTGTTTTTT,CASSQYLGGELFF
TRBJ2-3,-,TRBD1,TRBV2,TGTGCCAGCAGACCATCGGGACAGGGTACAGATACGCAGTATTTT,CASRPSGQGTDTQYF